The 9 T cell receptor beta chains below come from one sample, sequenced in a study of lymphopenia after photon versus proton radiotherapy. Method: immunoSEQ multiplex PCR; TCRdb's copy keeps in-frame clones and lacks some. The data contain about 25,000 clones, roughly 90% of them singletons. The sample consisted of peripheral blood, taken from a patient treated with photon-based radiotherapy. The receptors were sampled from a man in his forties or fifties with gastric cancer.

The V gene is TRBV11-2, the J gene TRBJ2-7; TRBD2 matches 8 bases. The CDR3 totals 14 residues. Germline V gene sequence: CDR1 SGHAT, CDR2 FQNNGV. V lost 3 bases, J lost 4 bases, and 5 bases stayed unmatched. CDR3: CASSFGGVNYEQYF. The CDR3 nucleotides are TGTGCCAGCAGCTTCGGGGGGGTCAATTACGAGCAGTACTTC.

This rearrangement joins TRBV12-5 to TRBJ2-2; D remains ambiguous. CDR1 and CDR2 (germline): LGHNT, FRNRAP. V gave up 4 bases and J gave up 7 bases, with 1 base separating them. The CDR3 totals 10 residues. The chain's CDR3 is CASGYGELFF. The CDR3 bases are TGTGCTAGTGGTTACGGGGAGCTGTTTTTT.

Only a few counts were recorded for this clone. The chain has TRBV4-2 and TRBJ1-5, with 8 nucleotides matching TRBD1. CDR1 is LGHNA, CDR2 YNFKEQ, per germline. The CDR3 spans 14 residues. Trimming removed 5 bases from V and 5 bases from J; junction bases left unmatched: 5. The CDR3 loop reads CASSIDRGDQPQHF. The CDR3 region has the DNA TGTGCCAGCAGCATCGACAGGGGTGATCAGCCCCAGCATTTT.

This rearrangement joins TRBV6-1 to TRBJ1-5, with 7 bases fitting TRBD1. The junction had 8 bases not matched to a gene; V was cut back by 7 bases and J by 5 bases. Germline V gene lookup returns CDR1 MNHNS and CDR2 SASEGT. The CDR3 is 14 residues long. CDR3 in amino acids: CASNPGQLYQPQHF. DNA of the CDR3: TGTGCCAGCAATCCGGGACAGCTGTATCAGCCCCAGCATTTT.

The V and J genes are TRBV5-1 and TRBJ2-7; D is perhaps TRBD2 (5 bases). The V and J ends lost 0 bases and 2 bases respectively, with 12 bases between them. The length of the CDR3 is 15 residues. Germline lookup yields CDR1 SGHRS and CDR2 YFSETQ. The CDR3 spells CASSLGAPGTYEQYF. CDR3 coding DNA: TGCGCCAGCAGCTTGGGGGCCCCCGGGACCTACGAGCAGTACTTC.

The chain combines TRBV13 with TRBJ2-5; D is ambiguous. Trimming removed 5 bases at V and 5 bases at J, with 6 bases between. The V gene's germline CDR1 is PRHDT and CDR2 FYEKMQ (reference sequence). The CDR3 totals 11 residues. The CDR3 coding sequence is TGTGCCAGCAGCGTCGCGGAGACCCAGTACTTC. Its translation: CASSVAETQYF.

The rearrangement joins TRBV2 to TRBJ2-7; a weak D match, TRBD2 (5 bases). V lost 4 bases, J lost 1 base, and 26 bases lay in between. Germline CDR1 reads SNHLY; CDR2 reads FYNNEI. The CDR3 is made up of 19 amino acids. CDR3 DNA: TGTGCCAGCAGTGGACGTTCGTGGACTGCCTATCAGGAGTCCTACGAGCAGTACGTC. Amino acid sequence: CASSGRSWTAYQESYEQYV.

The chain recombines TRBV7-6 with TRBJ2-2; 7 bases are shared with TRBD1. The CDR3 has 15 amino acids. The germline CDR1 and CDR2 sequences are SGHVS and FNYEAQ. J gave up 3 bases and V 1 base, and 2 bases lay outside the gene matches. In nucleotides, the CDR3 is TGTGCCAGCAGCTTAGTCGACAGGGACACCGGGGAGCTGTTTTTT. Its translation: CASSLVDRDTGELFF.

This chain connects TRBV9 to TRBJ1-2; D is uncertain. Trimming removed 4 bases at V and 8 bases at J, with 18 bases between. The CDR3 consists of 14 residues. From germline, CDR1 is SGDLS and CDR2 YYNGEE. Written as DNA, the CDR3 is TGTGCCAGCAGCCCCCATCAAATAGGGTACGGCTACACCTTC. It translates to CASSPHQIGYGYTF.